The clone carrying this TCR beta chain was recorded many times. Antigen unknown. Construction of the TCR beta libraries employed iRepertoire HTBI primers in conjunction with Arm-PCR of CDR3 regions. Via MiXCR, TCRdb re-called the multiplex PCR reads, giving one row per CDR3 protein. The sample has 520,000 or so distinct CDR3 sequences; around 12% are singletons. The sample belongs to a study of regulatory T cells in long-lasting Graves disease. On the study more broadly: Patients newly diagnosed with Graves' had been on antithyroid drugs for under 3 months.

Trimming cost V 6 bases and J 2 bases, with 14 bases left between them. Per germline, CDR1 DFQATT and CDR2 SNEGSKA (reference sequence). The CDR3 covers 13 residues. Time point: newly diagnosed GD, antithyroid drugs for less than 3 months. Making the TCR library involved RNA that had been extracted from PBMCs. Peripheral blood, at approximately 9 milliliters, went into EDTA tubes. General study findings and limits: Repertoires from persistent disease leaned toward TRBV28, TRBJ1-2 and TRBJ2-5.

This sample also appeared in a second study, on T cells in Graves' hyperthyroidism and ophthalmopathy. That paper states: Uncontrolled infections, other autoimmune diseases, pregnancy or lactation led to exclusion of patients.

The receptor's source is a woman in her thirties with Graves disease. The chain is built from TRBV20-1 and TRBJ2-7, with a tentative D call TRBD1 (6 bases). Sequencing used peripheral blood mononuclear cells (PBMCs), obtained at new diagnosis, from a patient treated with antithyroid drugs. The CDR3 reads CSARGPPTYEQYF. Here the CDR3 DNA reads TGCAGTGCCAGGGGACCACCGACCTACGAGCAGTACTTC.